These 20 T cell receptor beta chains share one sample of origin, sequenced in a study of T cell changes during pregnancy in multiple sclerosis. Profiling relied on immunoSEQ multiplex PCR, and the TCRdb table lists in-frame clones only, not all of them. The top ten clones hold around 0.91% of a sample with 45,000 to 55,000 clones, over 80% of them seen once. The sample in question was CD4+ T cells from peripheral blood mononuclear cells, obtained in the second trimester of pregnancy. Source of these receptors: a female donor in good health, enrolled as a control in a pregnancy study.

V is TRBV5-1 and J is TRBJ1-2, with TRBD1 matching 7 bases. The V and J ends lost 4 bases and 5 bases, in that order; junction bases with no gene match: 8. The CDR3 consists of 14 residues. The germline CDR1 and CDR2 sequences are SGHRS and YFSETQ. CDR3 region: CASSPGQELYGYTF. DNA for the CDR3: TGCGCCAGCAGCCCCGGACAGGAGCTGTATGGCTACACCTTC.

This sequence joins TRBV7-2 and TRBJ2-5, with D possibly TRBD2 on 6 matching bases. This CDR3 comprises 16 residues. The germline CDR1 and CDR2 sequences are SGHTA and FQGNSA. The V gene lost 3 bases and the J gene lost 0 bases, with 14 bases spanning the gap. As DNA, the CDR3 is TGTGCCAGCAGCTTGGGCGGGGCCAAGTACCAAGAGACCCAGTACTTC. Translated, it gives CASSLGGAKYQETQYF.

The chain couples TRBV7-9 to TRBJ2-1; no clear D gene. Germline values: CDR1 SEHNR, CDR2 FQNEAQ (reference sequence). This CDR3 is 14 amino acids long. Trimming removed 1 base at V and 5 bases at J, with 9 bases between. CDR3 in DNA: TGTGCCAGCAGCTTAGGAGGAGTTGACAATGAGCAGTTCTTC. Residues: CASSLGGVDNEQFF.

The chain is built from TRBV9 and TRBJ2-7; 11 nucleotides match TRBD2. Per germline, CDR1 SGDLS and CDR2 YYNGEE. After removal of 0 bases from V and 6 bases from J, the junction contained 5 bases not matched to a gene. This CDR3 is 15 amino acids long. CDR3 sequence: CASSVEGGLAVEQYF. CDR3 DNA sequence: TGTGCCAGCAGCGTAGAAGGGGGACTAGCGGTCGAGCAGTACTTC. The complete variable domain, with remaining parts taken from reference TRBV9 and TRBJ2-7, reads DSGVTQTPKHLITATGQRVTLRCSPRSGDLSVYWYQQSLDQGLQFLIQYYNGEERAKGNILERFSAQQFPDLHSELNLSSLELGDSALYFCASSVEGGLAVEQYFGPGTRLTVT.

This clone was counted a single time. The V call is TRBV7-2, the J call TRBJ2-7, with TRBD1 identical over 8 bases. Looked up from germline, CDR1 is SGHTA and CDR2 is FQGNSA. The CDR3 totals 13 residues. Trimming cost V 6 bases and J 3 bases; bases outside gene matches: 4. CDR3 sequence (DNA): TGTGCCAGCAGGCCCACAGGGGGCTACGAGCAGTACTTC. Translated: CASRPTGGYEQYF.

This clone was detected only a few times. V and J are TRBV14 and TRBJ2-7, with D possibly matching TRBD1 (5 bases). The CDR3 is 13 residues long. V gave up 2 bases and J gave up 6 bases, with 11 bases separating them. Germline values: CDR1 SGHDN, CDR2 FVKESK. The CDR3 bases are TGTGCCAGCAGCCAATCCGTAGGGGTCGAGCAGTACTTC. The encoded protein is CASSQSVGVEQYF. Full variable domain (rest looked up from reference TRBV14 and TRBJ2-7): EAGVTQFPSHSVIEKGQTVTLRCDPISGHDNLYWYRRVMGKEIKFLLHFVKESKQDESGMPNNRFLAERTGGTYSTLKVQPAELEDSGVYFCASSQSVGVEQYFGPGTRLTVT.

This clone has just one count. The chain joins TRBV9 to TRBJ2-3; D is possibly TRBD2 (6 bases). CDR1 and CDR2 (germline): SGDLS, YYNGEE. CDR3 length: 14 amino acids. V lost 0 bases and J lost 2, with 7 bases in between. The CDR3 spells CASSVVADTDTQYF. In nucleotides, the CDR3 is TGTGCCAGCAGCGTAGTAGCGGACACAGATACGCAGTATTTT.

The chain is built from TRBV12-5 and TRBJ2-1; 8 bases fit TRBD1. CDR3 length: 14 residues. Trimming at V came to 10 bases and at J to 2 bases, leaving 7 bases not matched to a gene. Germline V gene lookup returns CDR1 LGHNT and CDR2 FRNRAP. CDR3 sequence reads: CATVPGQAYNEQFF. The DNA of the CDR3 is TGTGCTACCGTACCGGGACAGGCCTACAATGAGCAGTTCTTC.

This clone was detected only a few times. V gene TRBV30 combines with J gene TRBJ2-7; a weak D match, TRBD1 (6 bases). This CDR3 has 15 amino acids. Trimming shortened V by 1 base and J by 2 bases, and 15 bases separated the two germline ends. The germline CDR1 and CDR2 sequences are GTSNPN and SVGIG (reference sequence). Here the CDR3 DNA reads TGTGCCTGGAGTGGCTCGTGGGGGCGAACCTACGAGCAGTACTTC. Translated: CAWSGSWGRTYEQYF.

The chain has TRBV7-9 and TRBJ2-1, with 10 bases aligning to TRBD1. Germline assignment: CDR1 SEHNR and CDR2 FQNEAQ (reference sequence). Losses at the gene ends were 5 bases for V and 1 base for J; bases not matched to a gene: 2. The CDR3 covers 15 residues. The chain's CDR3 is CASSPDRGSYNEQFF. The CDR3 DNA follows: TGTGCCAGCAGCCCGGACAGGGGGTCCTACAATGAGCAGTTCTTC.

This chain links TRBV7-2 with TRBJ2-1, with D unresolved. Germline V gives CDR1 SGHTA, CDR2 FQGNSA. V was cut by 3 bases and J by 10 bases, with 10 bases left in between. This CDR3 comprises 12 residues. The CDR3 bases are TGTGCCAGCAGCTTTCTCCTCGGGGAGCAGTTCTTC. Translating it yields CASSFLLGEQFF.

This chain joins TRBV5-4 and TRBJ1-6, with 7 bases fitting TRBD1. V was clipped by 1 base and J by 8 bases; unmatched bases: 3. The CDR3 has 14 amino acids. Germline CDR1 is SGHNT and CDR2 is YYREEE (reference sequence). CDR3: CASSLRGLDSPLHF. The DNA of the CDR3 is TGTGCCAGCAGCTTGAGGGGGCTCGATTCACCCCTCCACTTT. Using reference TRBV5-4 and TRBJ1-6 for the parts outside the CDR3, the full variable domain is ETGVTQSPTHLIKTRGQQVTLRCSSQSGHNTVSWYQQALGQGPQFIFQYYREEENGRGNFPPRFSGLQFPNYSSELNVNALELDDSALYLCASSLRGLDSPLHFGNGTRLTVT.

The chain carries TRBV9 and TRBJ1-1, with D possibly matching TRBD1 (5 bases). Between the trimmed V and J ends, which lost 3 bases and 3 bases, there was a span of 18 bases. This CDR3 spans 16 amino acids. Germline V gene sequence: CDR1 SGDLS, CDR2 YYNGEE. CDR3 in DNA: TGTGCCAGCAGCGAGGGACGGACTAAGGGAGACACTGAAGCTTTCTTT. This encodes CASSEGRTKGDTEAFF. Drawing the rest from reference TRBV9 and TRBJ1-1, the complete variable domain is DSGVTQTPKHLITATGQRVTLRCSPRSGDLSVYWYQQSLDQGLQFLIQYYNGEERAKGNILERFSAQQFPDLHSELNLSSLELGDSALYFCASSEGRTKGDTEAFFGQGTRLTVV.

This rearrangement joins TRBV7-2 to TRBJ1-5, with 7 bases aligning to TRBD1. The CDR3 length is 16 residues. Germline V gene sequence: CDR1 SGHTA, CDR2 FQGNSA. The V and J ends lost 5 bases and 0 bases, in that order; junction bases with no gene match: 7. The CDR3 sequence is CASSAGTAISNQPQHF. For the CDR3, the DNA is TGTGCCAGCAGCGCAGGGACAGCGATTAGCAATCAGCCCCAGCATTTT.

The chain's CDR3 is CASSLGVPRDRGNTGELFF. The CDR3, as DNA: TGTGCCAGCAGCTTAGGGGTCCCGCGTGACAGGGGAAACACCGGGGAGCTGTTTTTT. The genes are TRBV13 and TRBJ2-2; 8 nucleotides match TRBD1. J was trimmed by 2 bases and V by 0 bases; bases with no gene match: 11. The CDR3 sequence is 19 residues long. Germline-derived CDR1 and CDR2 are PRHDT and FYEKMQ (reference sequence). Full variable domain (outside the CDR3, taken from reference TRBV13 and TRBJ2-2): AAGVIQSPRHLIKEKRETATLKCYPIPRHDTVYWYQQGPGQDPQFLISFYEKMQSDKGSIPDRFSAQQFSDYHSELNMSSLELGDSALYFCASSLGVPRDRGNTGELFFGEGSRLTVL.

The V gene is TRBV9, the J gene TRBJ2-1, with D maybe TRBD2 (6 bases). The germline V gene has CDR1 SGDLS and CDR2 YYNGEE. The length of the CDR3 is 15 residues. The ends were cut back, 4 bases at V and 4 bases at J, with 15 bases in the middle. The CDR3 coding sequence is TGTGCCAGCAGCCCTTCCGGGAGCCTATACAATGAGCAGTTCTTC. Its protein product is CASSPSGSLYNEQFF. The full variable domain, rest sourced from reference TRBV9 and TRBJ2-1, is DSGVTQTPKHLITATGQRVTLRCSPRSGDLSVYWYQQSLDQGLQFLIQYYNGEERAKGNILERFSAQQFPDLHSELNLSSLELGDSALYFCASSPSGSLYNEQFFGPGTRLTVL.

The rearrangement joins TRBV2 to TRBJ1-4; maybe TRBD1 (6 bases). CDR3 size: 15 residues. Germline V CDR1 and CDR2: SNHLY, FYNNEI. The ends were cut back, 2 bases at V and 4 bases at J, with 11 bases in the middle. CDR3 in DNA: TGTGCCAGCAGTGAATTCACAGGGAGTAATGAAAAACTGTTTTTT. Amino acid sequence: CASSEFTGSNEKLFF.

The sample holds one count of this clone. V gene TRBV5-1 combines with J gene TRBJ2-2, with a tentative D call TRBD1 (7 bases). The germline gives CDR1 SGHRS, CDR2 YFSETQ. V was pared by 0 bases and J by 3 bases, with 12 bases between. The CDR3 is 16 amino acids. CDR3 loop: CASSLADRDYTGELFF. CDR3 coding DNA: TGCGCCAGCAGCTTGGCCGACAGGGACTACACCGGGGAGCTGTTTTTT.

The DNA of the CDR3 is TGTGCCAGCAGCCCCGGGAGCCCGGGACAGCCCCAGCATTTT. This codes for CASSPGSPGQPQHF. V gene TRBV28 combines with J gene TRBJ1-5, with D unclear. With 6 bases removed from V and 7 bases from J, the gap between germline ends came to 16 bases. Germline lookup yields CDR1 MDHEN and CDR2 SYDVKM. CDR3 length equals 14 residues.

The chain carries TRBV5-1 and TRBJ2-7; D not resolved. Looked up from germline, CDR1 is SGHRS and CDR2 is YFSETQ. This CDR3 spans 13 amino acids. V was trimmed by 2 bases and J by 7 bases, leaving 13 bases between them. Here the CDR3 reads CASSFITPREQYF. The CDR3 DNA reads TGCGCCAGCAGCTTTATCACTCCGCGGGAGCAGTACTTC.